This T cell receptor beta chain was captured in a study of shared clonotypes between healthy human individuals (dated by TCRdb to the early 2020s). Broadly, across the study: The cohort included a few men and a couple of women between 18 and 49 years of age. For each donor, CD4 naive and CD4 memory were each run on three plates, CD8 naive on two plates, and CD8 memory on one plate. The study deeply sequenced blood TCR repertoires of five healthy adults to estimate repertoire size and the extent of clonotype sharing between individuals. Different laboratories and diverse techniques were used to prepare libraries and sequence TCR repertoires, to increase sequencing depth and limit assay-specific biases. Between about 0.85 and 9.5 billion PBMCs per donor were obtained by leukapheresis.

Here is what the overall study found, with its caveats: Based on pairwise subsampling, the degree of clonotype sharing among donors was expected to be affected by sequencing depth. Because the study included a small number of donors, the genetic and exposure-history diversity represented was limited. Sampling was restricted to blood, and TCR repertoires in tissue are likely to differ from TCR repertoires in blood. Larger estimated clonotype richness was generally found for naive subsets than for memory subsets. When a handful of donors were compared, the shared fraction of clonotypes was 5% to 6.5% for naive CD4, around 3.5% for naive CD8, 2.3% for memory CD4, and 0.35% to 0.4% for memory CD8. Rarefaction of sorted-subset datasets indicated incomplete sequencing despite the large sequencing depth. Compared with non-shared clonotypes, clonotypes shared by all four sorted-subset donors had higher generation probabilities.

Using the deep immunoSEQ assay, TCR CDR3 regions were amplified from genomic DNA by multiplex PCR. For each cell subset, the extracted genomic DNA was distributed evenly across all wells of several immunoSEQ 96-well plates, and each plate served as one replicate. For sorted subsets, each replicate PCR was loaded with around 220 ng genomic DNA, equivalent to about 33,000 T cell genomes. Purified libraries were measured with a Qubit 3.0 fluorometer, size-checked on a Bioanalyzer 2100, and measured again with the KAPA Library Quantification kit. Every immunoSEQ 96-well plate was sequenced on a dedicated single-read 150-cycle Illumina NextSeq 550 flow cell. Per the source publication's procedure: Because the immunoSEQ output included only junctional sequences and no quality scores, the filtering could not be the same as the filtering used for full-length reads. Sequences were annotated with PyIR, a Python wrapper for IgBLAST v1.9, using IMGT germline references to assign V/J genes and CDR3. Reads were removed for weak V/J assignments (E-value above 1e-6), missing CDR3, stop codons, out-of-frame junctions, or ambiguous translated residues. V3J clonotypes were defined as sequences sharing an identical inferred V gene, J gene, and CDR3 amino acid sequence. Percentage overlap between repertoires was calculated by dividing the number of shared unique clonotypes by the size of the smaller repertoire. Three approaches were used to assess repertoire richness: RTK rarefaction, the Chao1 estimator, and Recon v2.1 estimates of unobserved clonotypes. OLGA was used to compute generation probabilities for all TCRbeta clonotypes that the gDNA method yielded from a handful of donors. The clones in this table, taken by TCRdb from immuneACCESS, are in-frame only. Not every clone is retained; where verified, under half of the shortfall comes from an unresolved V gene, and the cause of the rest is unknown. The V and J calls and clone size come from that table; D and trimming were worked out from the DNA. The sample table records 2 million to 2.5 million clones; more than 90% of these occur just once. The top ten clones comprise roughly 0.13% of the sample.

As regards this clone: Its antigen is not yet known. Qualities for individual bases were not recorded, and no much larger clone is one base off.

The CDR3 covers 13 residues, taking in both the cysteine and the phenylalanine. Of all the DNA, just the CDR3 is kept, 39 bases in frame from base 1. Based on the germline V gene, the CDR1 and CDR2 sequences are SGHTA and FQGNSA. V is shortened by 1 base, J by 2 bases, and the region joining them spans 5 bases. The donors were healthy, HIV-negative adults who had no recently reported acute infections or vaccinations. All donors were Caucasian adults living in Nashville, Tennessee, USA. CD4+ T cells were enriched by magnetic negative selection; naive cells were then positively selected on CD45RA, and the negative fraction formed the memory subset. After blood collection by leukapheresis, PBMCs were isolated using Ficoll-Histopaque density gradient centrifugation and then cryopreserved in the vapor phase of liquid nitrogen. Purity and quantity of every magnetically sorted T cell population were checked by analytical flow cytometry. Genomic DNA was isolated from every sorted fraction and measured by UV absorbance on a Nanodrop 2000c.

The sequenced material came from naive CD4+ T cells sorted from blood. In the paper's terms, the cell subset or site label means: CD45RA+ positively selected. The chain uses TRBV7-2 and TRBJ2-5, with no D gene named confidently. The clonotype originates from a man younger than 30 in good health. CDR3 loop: CASSLVQQETQYF. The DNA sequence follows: TGTGCCAGCAGCTTAGTTCAGCAAGAGACCCAGTACTTC.